The clone carrying this T cell receptor (beta chain) was observed once. In the PCR, 60 Vbeta and 13 Jbeta primers were used. The repertoire was sequenced with immunoSEQ multiplex PCR; TCRdb's copy has only in-frame clones and lacks some. Of 150,000 to 180,000 clones listed, under 85% are singletons. This specimen comes from a study of cytomegalovirus exposure and HLA in healthy donors. The sequence was collected from a man aged 18 to 29 in good health and CMV-seronegative. The sequenced material came from PBMCs.

The CDR3 loop reads CASSLTGGPTSYEQYF. Here the CDR3 DNA reads TGTGCCAGCAGCTTGACGGGGGGCCCAACATCCTACGAGCAGTACTTC. The chain links TRBV5-6 to TRBJ2-5; perhaps TRBD2 as D (7 bases). The DNA end is more similar to TRBJ2-7, so the J call may be wrong. The CDR3 contains 16 residues. Germline V gene lookup returns CDR1 SGHDT and CDR2 YYEEEE.